The rows below give T cell receptor beta chains drawn from one sample of a study of blood T cell repertoires in COVID-19. Libraries were prepared by immunoSEQ multiplex PCR; TCRdb keeps only in-frame clonotypes and omits some of them. The sample lists tens of thousands of clones, about nine tenths occurring once. Sequencing used peripheral blood. The source is a woman aged 45-59 years with active or convalescent COVID-19. CDR3s include the opening cysteine and the closing phenylalanine or tryptophan. A D gene is named only where the DNA matches it firmly. Expanded clones get a size class; other rows say once, few or many, or leave the size out.

clone size: -
V gene: TRBV10-2
D gene: -
J gene: TRBJ2-7
CDR3 protein: CASSEWSYEQYF
CDR3 DNA: TGCGCCAGCTCGGAGTGGTCCTACGAGCAGTACTTC

clone size: -
V gene: TRBV3-1/TRBV3-2
D gene: TRBD2
J gene: TRBJ2-1
CDR3 protein: CASSQEELAGGPTYNEQFF
CDR3 DNA: TGTGCCAGCAGCCAAGAGGAACTAGCGGGAGGGCCGACGTACAATGAGCAGTTCTTC

clone size: -
V gene: TRBV7-3
D gene: TRBD2
J gene: TRBJ2-2
CDR3 protein: CASSLTGLPNTGELFF
CDR3 DNA: TGTGCCAGCAGCTTAACGGGACTACCCAACACCGGGGAGCTGTTTTTT

clone size: -
V gene: TRBV30
D gene: TRBD2
J gene: TRBJ2-1
CDR3 protein: CAWSLSGSPLNEQFF
CDR3 DNA: TGTGCCTGGAGTTTGAGCGGGAGCCCCCTCAATGAGCAGTTCTTC

clone size: -
V gene: TRBV5-8
D gene: -
J gene: TRBJ1-1
CDR3 protein: CASSNGGNTEAFF
CDR3 DNA: TGTGCCAGCAGTAATGGCGGGAACACTGAAGCTTTCTTT

clone size: -
V gene: TRBV6-1
D gene: TRBD1
J gene: TRBJ2-1
CDR3 protein: CASSEGDRAHNEQFF
CDR3 DNA: TGTGCCAGCAGTGAAGGGGACAGGGCGCACAATGAGCAGTTCTTC

clone size: -
V gene: TRBV5-4
D gene: -
J gene: TRBJ2-7
CDR3 protein: CASSLDSGGRAYEQYF
CDR3 DNA: TGTGCCAGCAGCTTGGATTCTGGGGGCAGGGCCTACGAGCAGTACTTC

clone size: -
V gene: TRBV28
D gene: TRBD1
J gene: TRBJ1-1
CDR3 protein: CASSRHDRATEAFF
CDR3 DNA: TGTGCCAGCAGTCGTCACGACAGGGCCACTGAAGCTTTCTTT

clone size: -
V gene: TRBV20-1
D gene: TRBD2
J gene: TRBJ2-7
CDR3 protein: CSASPGLAGGPTYEQYF
CDR3 DNA: TGCAGTGCTAGTCCCGGACTAGCGGGAGGGCCGACCTACGAGCAGTACTTC

clone size: -
V gene: TRBV28
D gene: TRBD1
J gene: TRBJ2-7
CDR3 protein: CASSLFGLGQGAIYEQYF
CDR3 DNA: TGTGCCAGCAGTTTATTCGGGCTGGGACAGGGGGCCATCTACGAGCAGTACTTC

clone size: -
V gene: TRBV9
D gene: TRBD2
J gene: TRBJ2-3
CDR3 protein: CASSVATSGSFADTQYF
CDR3 DNA: TGTGCCAGCAGCGTAGCTACTAGCGGGAGTTTCGCAGATACGCAGTATTTT

clone size: few
V gene: TRBV5-6
D gene: TRBD2
J gene: TRBJ2-2
CDR3 protein: CASSLARLAGSIGGELFF
CDR3 DNA: TGTGCCAGCAGCTTGGCGCGTCTAGCGGGATCTATCGGGGGGGAGCTGTTTTTT

clone size: -
V gene: TRBV2
D gene: -
J gene: TRBJ1-6
CDR3 protein: CASSVRGITLHF
CDR3 DNA: TGTGCCAGCAGTGTCCGGGGAATCACCCTCCACTTT

clone size: once
V gene: TRBV5-1
D gene: TRBD1
J gene: TRBJ2-1
CDR3 protein: CASSPWNPGTVGYNEQFF
CDR3 DNA: TGCGCCAGCAGCCCATGGAACCCCGGGACAGTGGGCTACAATGAGCAGTTCTTC

clone size: -
V gene: TRBV19
D gene: TRBD1
J gene: TRBJ1-6
CDR3 protein: CASRGNGNSPLHF
CDR3 DNA: TGTGCCAGCAGGGGGAATGGGAATTCACCCCTCCACTTT

clone size: -
V gene: TRBV15
D gene: TRBD1
J gene: TRBJ1-5
CDR3 protein: CATSSGAGGYNQPQHF
CDR3 DNA: TGTGCCACCAGCAGTGGGGCAGGGGGATACAATCAGCCCCAGCATTTT

clone size: once
V gene: TRBV9
D gene: TRBD1
J gene: TRBJ2-6
CDR3 protein: CASSLAGQGARGANVLTF
CDR3 DNA: TGTGCCAGCAGCCTCGCGGGACAGGGGGCGCGAGGGGCCAACGTCCTGACTTTC

clone size: -
V gene: TRBV24-1
D gene: -
J gene: TRBJ2-3
CDR3 protein: CATSDGSSDTQYF
CDR3 DNA: TGTGCCACCAGTGACGGGAGTTCAGATACGCAGTATTTT

clone size: -
V gene: TRBV19
D gene: TRBD1
J gene: TRBJ1-2
CDR3 protein: CASTGRETGVGYTF
CDR3 DNA: TGTGCCAGTACCGGACGAGAGACAGGGGTTGGCTACACCTTC

clone size: -
V gene: TRBV27
D gene: -
J gene: TRBJ2-2
CDR3 protein: CASRPTGGAITGELFF
CDR3 DNA: TGTGCCAGCAGGCCCACGGGGGGCGCGATCACCGGGGAGCTGTTTTTT